This entry features one T cell receptor beta chain sequence. Per the original data handling: Scientists estimated how many nucleated cells there were by amplifying reference gene primers. Profiled with immunoSEQ multiplex PCR; TCRdb holds only in-frame clones, not every one. The DNA was the basis for D and trimming; V, J and clone size are from that table. The profile shows 200,000 to 250,000 clones, approximately 90% of them singletons. This sample was taken from a study of blood T cell repertoires in COVID-19. Sequencing input: PBMCs or T cells enriched from blood (not recorded which). The TCR originated in a woman in her twenties or thirties with acute COVID-19.

This chain's CDR3 is CASSLFGASSYEQYF. DNA for the CDR3: TGTGCCAGCAGCTTATTTGGGGCTAGCTCCTACGAGCAGTACTTC. This rearrangement joins TRBV7-2 to TRBJ2-7, with D tentatively TRBD1 (5 bases). In germline, CDR1 is SGHTA, CDR2 FQGNSA. V gave up 2 bases and J gave up 0 bases, with 11 bases separating them. The CDR3 spans 15 residues. The entire variable domain, with the rest obtained from reference TRBV7-2 and TRBJ2-7, is as follows: GAGVSQSPSNKVTEKGKDVELRCDPISGHTALYWYRQSLGQGLEFLIYFQGNSAPDKSGLPSDRFSAERTGGSVSTLTIQRTQQEDSAVYLCASSLFGASSYEQYFGPGTRLTVT.